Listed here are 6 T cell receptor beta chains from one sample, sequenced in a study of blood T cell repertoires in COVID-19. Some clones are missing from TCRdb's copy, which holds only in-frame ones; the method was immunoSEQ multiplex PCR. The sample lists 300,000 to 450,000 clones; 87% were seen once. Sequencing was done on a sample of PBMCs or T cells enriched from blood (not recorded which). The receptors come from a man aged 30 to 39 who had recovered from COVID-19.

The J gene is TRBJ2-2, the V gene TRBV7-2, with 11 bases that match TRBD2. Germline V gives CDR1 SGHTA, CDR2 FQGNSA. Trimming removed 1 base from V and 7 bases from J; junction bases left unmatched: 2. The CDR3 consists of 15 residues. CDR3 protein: CASSLVLAGVGELFF. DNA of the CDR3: TGTGCCAGCAGCTTAGTACTAGCGGGGGTCGGGGAGCTGTTTTTT.

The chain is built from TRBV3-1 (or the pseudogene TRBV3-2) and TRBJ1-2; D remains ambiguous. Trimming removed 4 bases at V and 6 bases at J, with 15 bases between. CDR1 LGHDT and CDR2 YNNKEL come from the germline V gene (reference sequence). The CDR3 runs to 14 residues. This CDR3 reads CASSPRPGGHGYTF. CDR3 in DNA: TGTGCCAGCAGCCCCCGGCCGGGCGGGCATGGCTACACCTTC.

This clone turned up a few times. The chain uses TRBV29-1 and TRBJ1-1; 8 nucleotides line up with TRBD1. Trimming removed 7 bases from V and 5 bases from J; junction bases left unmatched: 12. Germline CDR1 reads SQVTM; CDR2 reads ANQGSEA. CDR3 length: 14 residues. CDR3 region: CSAVRTGLGTEAFF. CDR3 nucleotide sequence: TGCAGCGCCGTGAGGACAGGGTTGGGGACTGAAGCTTTCTTT. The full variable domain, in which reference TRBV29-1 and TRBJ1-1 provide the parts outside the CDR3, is SAVISQKPSRDICQRGTSLTIQCQVDSQVTMMFWYRQQPGQSLTLIATANQGSEATYESGFVIDKFPISRPNLTFSTLTVSNMSPEDSSIYLCSAVRTGLGTEAFFGQGTRLTVV.

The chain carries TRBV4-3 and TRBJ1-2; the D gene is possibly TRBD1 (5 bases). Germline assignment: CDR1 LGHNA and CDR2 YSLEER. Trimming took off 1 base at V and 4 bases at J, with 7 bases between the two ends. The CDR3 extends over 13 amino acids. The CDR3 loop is CASSQGGAYGYTF. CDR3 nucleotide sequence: TGCGCCAGCAGCCAAGGCGGGGCCTATGGCTACACCTTC.

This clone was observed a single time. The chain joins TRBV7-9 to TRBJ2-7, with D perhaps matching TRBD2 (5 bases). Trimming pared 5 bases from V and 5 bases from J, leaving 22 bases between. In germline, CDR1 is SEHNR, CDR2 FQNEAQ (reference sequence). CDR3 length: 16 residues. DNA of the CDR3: TGTGCCAGCAGCCCAACGGGATGGGGTTTAGGCGACGAGCAGTACTTC. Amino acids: CASSPTGWGLGDEQYF.

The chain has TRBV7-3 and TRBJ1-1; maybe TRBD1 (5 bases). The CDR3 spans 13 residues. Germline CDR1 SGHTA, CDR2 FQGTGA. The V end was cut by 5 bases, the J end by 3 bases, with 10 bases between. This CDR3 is CASSHGGDTEAFF. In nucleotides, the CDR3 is TGTGCCAGCAGCCATGGGGGGGACACTGAAGCTTTCTTT. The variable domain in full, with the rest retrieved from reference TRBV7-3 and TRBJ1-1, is GAGVSQTPSNKVTEKGKYVELRCDPISGHTALYWYRQSLGQGPEFLIYFQGTGAADDSGLPNDRFFAVRPEGSVSTLKIQRTERGDSAVYLCASSHGGDTEAFFGQGTRLTVV.